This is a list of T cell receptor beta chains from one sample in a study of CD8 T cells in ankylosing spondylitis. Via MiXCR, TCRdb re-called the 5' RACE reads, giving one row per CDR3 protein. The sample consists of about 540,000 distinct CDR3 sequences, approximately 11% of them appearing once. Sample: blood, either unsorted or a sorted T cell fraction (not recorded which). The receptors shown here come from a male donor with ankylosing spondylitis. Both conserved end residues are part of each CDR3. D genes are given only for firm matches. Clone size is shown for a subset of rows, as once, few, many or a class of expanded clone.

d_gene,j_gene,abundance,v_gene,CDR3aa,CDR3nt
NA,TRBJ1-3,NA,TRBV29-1,CSVAGFLGGNTIYF,TGCAGCGTTGCCGGGTTTCTTGGTGGAAACACCATATATTTT
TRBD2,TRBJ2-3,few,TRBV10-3,CAISGTSGRAGTDTQYF,TGTGCCATCAGTGGGACTAGCGGGAGGGCCGGTACAGATACGCAGTATTTT
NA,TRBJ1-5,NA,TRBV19,CASSIEGHRVNQPQHF,TGTGCCAGTAGTATCGAAGGACACAGAGTAAATCAGCCCCAGCATTTT
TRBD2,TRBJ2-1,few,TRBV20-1,CSARDPQSGNNEQFF,TGCAGTGCTAGAGATCCTCAGAGCGGGAACAATGAGCAGTTCTTC
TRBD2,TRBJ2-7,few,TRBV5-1,CASSFETSSAYEQYF,TGCGCCAGCAGCTTTGAGACTAGCAGCGCCTACGAGCAGTACTTC
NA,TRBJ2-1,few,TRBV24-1,CATSEVAGEQFF,TGTGCCACCAGTGAGGTAGCCGGTGAGCAGTTCTTC
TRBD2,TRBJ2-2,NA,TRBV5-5,CASGGGNPGELFF,TGTGCCTCCGGGGGAGGGAATCCCGGGGAGCTGTTTTTT
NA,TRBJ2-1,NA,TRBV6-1,CASRIGGRSEQFF,TGTGCCAGTCGGATTGGGGGGAGGTCAGAGCAGTTCTTC
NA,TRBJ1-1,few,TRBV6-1,CASSEPGRNTEAFF,TGTGCCAGCAGTGAACCCGGGAGGAACACTGAAGCTTTCTTT
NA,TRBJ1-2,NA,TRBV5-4,CASSLAQNSLYGYTF,TGTGCCAGCAGCTTGGCCCAGAACTCATTATATGGCTACACCTTC
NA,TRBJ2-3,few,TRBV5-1,CASKERTSSTDTQYF,TGCGCCAGCAAGGAACGTACGTCTAGCACAGATACGCAGTATTTT
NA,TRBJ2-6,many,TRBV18,CASSPVIGANVLTF,TGTGCCAGCTCACCGGTAATTGGGGCCAACGTCCTGACTTTC
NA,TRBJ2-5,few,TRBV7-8,CASHQETQYF,TGTGCCAGCCATCAAGAGACCCAGTACTTC
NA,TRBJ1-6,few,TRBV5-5,CASSLSGDSNNSPLHF,TGTGCCAGCAGCTTGAGTGGCGACAGTAATAATTCACCCCTCCACTTT
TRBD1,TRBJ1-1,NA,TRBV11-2,CASSEHRGYTEAFF,TGTGCCAGCAGCGAACACAGGGGATACACTGAAGCTTTCTTT
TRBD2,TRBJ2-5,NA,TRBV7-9,CASTPGGYETQYF,TGTGCCAGCACCCCCGGGGGGTACGAGACCCAGTACTTC
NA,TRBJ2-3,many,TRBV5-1,CASSLLGTPDTQYF,TGCGCCAGCAGCTTGCTCGGGACCCCAGATACGCAGTATTTT
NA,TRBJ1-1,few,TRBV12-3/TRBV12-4,CASSLYLSGLTREAFF,TGTGCCAGCAGTTTATACTTGTCAGGCCTGACGCGGGAAGCTTTCTTT
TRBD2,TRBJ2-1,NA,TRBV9,CASSRRSTSGGVGWNEQFF,TGTGCCAGCAGCCGGAGATCGACTAGCGGGGGGGTAGGGTGGAATGAGCAGTTCTTC
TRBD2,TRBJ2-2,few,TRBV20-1,CSAAGLANTGELFF,TGCAGTGCTGCGGGACTAGCGAACACCGGGGAGCTGTTTTTT
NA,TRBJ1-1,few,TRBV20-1,CSARDLITEAFF,TGCAGTGCTAGAGATCTGATAACTGAAGCTTTCTTT
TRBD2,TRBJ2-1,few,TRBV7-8,CASSSLRLAGGEQFF,TGTGCCAGCAGCTCCCTCCGGCTAGCGGGAGGTGAGCAGTTCTTC
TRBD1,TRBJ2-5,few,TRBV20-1,CSAIPGTGDRETQYF,TGCAGTGCTATTCCCGGGACAGGGGACCGGGAGACCCAGTACTTC